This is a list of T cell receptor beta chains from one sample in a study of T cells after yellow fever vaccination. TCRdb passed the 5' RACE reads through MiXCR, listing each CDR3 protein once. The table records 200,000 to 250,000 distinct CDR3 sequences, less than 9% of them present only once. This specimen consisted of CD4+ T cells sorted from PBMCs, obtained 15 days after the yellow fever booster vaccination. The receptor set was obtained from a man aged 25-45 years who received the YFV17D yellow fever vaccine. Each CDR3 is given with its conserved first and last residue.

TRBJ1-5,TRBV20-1,CSARASSNQPQHF
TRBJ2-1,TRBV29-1,CSVETVGEQFF
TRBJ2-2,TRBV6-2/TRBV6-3,CASNDRARRDTGELFF
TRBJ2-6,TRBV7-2,CASSLLGLGANVLTF
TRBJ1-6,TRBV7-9,CASSSFSGGNSPLHF
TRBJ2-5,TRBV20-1,CSATAKETQYF
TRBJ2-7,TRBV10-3,CAISSGSYEQYF
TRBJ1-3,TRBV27,CASSLSFRGGNTIYF
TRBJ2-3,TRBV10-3,CAINSPGTYTQYF
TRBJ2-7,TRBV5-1,CASSPGQGKGNEQYF
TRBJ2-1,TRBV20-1,CSARSGLGRNEQFF
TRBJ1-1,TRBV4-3,CASSQHHRVDTEAFF
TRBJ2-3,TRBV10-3,CAISLTDTQYF
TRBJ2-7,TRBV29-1,CSVVGIREQYF
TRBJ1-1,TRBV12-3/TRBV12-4,CASSLGQPNTEAFF
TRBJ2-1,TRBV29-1,CSVGPGQAIYNEQFF
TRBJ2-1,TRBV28,CASSSPLAGGSSEQFF
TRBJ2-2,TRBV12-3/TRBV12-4,CASSPGLQTGELFF
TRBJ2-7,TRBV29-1,CSAFDGTYGQYF
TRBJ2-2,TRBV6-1,CASRESSTGELFF
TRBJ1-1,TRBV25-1,CASSEYLGSGLTFF
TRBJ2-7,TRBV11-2,CASSLVFSSGSFVYEQYF
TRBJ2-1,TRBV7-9,CASSGKGSYNEQFF
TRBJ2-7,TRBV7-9,CASSYRQGSREQYF
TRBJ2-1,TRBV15,CATQPSGGYNEQFF
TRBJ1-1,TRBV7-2,CASSIKPTEAFF
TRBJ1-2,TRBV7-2,CASSLGVGRAQIYGYTF
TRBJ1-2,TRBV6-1,CASSPRGAGYGYTF
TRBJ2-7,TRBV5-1,CASSLEASRRYEQYF
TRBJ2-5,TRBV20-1,CSAVLTRGETQYF
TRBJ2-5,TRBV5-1,CASSLAAGQEAQYF
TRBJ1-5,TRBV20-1,CSPGQGLNQPQHF
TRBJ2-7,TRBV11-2,CASSFAHYEQYF
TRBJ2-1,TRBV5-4,CASKKGPDNEQFF
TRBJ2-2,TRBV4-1,CASSLTGSLGGELFF
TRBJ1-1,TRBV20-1,CSARDLMVGGDTEAFF
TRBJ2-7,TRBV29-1,CSVARYSGRIPYEQYF
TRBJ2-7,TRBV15,CATSKTGGDSYEQYF
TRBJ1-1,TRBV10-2,CATSPQPNTEAFF
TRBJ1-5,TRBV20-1,CSACYSNQPQHF
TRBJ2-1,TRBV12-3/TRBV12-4,CASNPGLASYNEQFF
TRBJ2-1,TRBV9,CASSYSGSLYNEQFF
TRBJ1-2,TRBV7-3,CWTGRDRGSNYGYTF
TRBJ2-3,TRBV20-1,CSATGLAPYQETQYF
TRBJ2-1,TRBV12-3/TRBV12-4,CASSATGYEQFF
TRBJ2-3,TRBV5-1,CASSLLAGPDTQYF
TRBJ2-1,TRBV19,CASSPAGGEREDEQFF
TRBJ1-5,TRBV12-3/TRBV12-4,CASRQTDRVGQPQHF